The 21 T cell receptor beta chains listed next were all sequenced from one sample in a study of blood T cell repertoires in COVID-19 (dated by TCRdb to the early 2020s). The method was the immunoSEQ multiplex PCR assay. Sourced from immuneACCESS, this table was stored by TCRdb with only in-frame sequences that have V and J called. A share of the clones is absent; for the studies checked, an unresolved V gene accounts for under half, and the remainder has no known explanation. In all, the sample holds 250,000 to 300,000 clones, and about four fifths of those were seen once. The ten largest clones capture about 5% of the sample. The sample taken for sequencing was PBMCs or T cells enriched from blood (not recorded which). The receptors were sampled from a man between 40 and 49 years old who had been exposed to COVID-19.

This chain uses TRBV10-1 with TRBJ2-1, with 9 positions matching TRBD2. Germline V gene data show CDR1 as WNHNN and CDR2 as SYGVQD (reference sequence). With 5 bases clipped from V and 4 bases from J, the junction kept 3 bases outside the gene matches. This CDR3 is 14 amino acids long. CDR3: CASSSSGRYNEQFF. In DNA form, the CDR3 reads TGCGCCAGCAGTAGCAGCGGGAGGTACAATGAGCAGTTCTTC.

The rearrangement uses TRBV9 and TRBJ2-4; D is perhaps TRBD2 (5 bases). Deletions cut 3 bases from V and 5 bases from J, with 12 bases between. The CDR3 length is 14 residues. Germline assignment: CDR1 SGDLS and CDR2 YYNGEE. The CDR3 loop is CASSAGGRENIQYF. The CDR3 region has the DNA TGTGCCAGCAGCGCAGGAGGACGGGAAAACATTCAGTACTTC.

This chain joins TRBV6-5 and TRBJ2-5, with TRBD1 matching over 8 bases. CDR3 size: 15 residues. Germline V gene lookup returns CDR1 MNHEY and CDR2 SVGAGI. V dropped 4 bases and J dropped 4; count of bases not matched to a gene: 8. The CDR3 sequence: CASSLGRTGGETQYF. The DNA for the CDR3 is TGTGCCAGCAGTTTGGGCCGAACAGGGGGAGAGACCCAGTACTTC.

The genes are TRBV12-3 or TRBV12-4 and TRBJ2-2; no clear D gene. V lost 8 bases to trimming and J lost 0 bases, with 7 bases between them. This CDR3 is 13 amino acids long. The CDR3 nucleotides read TGTGCCAGCGGCCATTCGAACACCGGGGAGCTGTTTTTT. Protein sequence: CASGHSNTGELFF.

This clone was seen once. The CDR3, as DNA: TGTGCCACCAGTGATTCAGGGGGCAATGAGCAGTTCTTC. Protein: CATSDSGGNEQFF. The rearrangement links TRBV24-1 to TRBJ2-1; 7 nucleotides agree with TRBD1. J lost 6 bases, V lost 2 bases, and 0 bases had no gene match. This CDR3 region has 13 residues. The germline V gene has CDR1 KGHDR and CDR2 SFDVKD.

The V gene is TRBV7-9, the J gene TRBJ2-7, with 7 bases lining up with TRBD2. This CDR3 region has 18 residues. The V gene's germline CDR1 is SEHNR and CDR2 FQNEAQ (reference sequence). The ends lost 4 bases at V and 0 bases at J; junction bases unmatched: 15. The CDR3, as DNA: TGTGCCAGCAGCTCACCGGGGGGAGCGGTTACTAGCTCCTACGAGCAGTACTTC. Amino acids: CASSSPGGAVTSSYEQYF.

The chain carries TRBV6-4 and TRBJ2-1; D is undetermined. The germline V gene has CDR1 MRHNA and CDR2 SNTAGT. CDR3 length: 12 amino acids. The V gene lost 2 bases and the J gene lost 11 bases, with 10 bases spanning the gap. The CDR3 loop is CASSDPPGKQFF. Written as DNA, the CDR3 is TGTGCCAGCAGTGACCCCCCAGGAAAGCAGTTCTTC.

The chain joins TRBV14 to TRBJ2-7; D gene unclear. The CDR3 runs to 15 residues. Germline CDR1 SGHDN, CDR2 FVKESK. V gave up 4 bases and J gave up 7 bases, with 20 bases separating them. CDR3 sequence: CASSLHTTTLGEQYF. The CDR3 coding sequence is TGTGCCAGCAGCCTCCACACTACTACGCTCGGAGAGCAGTACTTC.

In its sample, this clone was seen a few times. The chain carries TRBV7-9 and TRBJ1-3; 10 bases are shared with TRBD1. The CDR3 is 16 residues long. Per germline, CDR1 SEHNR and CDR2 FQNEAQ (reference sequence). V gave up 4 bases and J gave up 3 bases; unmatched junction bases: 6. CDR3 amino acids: CASSSLTGGFGNTIYF. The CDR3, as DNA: TGTGCCAGCAGCTCCTTGACAGGGGGCTTTGGAAACACCATATATTTT.

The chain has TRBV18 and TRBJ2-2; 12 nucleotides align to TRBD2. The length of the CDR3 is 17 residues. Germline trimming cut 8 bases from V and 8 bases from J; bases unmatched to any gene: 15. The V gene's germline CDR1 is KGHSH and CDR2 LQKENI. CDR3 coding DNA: TGTGCCAGCACCCTCTACCGACTAGCGGGAGTTTCGGGGGAGCTGTTTTTT. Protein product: CASTLYRLAGVSGELFF.

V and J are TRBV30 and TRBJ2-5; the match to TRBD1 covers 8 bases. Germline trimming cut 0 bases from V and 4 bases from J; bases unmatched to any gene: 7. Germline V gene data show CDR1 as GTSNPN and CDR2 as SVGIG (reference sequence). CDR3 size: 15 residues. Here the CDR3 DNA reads TGTGCCTGGAGTGTAGGACAGGGTACATCAGAGACCCAGTACTTC. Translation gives CAWSVGQGTSETQYF.

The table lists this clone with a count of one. The CDR3 spells CASSSAGVNTEAFF. CDR3 coding DNA: TGCGCCAGCAGCTCGGCAGGTGTGAACACTGAAGCTTTCTTT. The chain carries TRBV5-1 and TRBJ1-1; D uncertain. CDR3 length equals 14 residues. Germline lookup yields CDR1 SGHRS and CDR2 YFSETQ. Trimming removed 3 bases at V and 0 bases at J, with 9 bases between. Together with reference TRBV5-1 and TRBJ1-1, the CDR3 gives the full variable domain: KAGVTQTPRYLIKTRGQQVTLSCSPISGHRSVSWYQQTPGQGLQFLFEYFSETQRNKGNFPGRFSGRQFSNSRSEMNVSTLELGDSALYLCASSSAGVNTEAFFGQGTRLTVV.

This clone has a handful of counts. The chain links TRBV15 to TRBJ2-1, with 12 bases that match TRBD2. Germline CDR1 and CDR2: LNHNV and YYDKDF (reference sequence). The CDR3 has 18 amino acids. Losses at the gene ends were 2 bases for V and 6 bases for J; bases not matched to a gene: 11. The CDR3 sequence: CATSRLPSGRAQGNEQFF. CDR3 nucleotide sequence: TGTGCCACCAGCAGACTTCCTAGCGGGAGGGCCCAGGGCAATGAGCAGTTCTTC.

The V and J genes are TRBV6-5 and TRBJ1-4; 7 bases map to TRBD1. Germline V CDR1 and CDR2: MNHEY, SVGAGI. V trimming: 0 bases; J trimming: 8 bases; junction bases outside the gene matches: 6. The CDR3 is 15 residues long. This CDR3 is CASSYSGAGGEKLFF. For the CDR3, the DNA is TGTGCCAGCAGTTACTCAGGTGCAGGGGGAGAAAAACTGTTTTTT.

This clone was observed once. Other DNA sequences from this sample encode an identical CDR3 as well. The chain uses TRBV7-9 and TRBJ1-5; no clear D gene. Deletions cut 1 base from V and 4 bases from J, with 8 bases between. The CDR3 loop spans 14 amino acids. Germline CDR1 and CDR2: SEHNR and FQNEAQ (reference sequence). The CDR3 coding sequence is TGTGCCAGCAGCTTAGGGTCGGGTAATCAGCCCCAGCATTTT. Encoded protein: CASSLGSGNQPQHF.

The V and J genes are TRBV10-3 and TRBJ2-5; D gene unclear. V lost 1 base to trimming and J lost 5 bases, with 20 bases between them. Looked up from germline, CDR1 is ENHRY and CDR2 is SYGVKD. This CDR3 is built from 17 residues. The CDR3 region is CAISEFTAPLFRETQYF. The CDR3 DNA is TGTGCCATCAGTGAGTTCACAGCCCCACTCTTTCGCGAGACCCAGTACTTC.

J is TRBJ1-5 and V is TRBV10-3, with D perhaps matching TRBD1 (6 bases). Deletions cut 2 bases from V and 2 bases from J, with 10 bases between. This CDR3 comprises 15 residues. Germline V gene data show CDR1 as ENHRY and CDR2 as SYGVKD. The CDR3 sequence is CAISEQSGGNQPQHF. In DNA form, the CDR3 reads TGTGCCATCAGTGAGCAGTCAGGGGGCAATCAGCCCCAGCATTTT.

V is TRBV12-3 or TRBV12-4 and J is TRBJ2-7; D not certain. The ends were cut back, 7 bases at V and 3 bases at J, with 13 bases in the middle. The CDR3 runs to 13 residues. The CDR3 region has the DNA TGTGCCAGCACTAACTACCCCAGCTACGAGCAGTACTTC. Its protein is CASTNYPSYEQYF.

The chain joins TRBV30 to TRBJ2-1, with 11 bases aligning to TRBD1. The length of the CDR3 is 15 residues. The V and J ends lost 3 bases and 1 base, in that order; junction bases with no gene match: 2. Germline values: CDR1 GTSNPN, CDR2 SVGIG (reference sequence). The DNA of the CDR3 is TGTGCCTGGAGCGGGACAGGGGGTTCCTACAATGAGCAGTTCTTC. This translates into CAWSGTGGSYNEQFF.

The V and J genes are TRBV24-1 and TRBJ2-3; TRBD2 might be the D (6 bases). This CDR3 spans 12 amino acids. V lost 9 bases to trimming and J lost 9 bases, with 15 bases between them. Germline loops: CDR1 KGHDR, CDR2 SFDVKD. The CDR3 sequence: CATAASRGTQYF. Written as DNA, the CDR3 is TGTGCCACCGCAGCCTCTCGGGGGACGCAGTATTTT.

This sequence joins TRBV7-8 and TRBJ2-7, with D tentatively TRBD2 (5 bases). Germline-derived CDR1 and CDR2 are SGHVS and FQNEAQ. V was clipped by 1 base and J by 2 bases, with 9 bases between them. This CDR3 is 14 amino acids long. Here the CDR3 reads CASSLDGLTYEQYF. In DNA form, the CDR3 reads TGTGCCAGCAGCTTAGACGGACTTACCTACGAGCAGTACTTC.